In this sample, the clone carrying this T cell receptor (beta chain) turned up a few times. As yet, its antigen is unknown. TCRdb re-derived calls from the 5' RACE reads in MiXCR, one entry per CDR3 protein. This table has approximately 340,000 distinct CDR3 sequences, less than 20% appearing once. CDR3 length: 14 residues. Germline V gives CDR1 SEHNR, CDR2 FQNEAQ (reference sequence). V lost 3 bases and J lost 4, with 12 bases in between. The source of the sample is a study of T-cell memory formation after mild COVID-19. Study overall: Clusters were largely donor specific.

Notes on the study in general: SARS-CoV-2 specificity was not confirmed for second-wave clones peaking on day 37. Among contracting clones, CD4+ were mainly CM/EM and CD8+ enriched in EMRA. Balance between CD4 and CD8 was seen in clones contracting day 15 to 85, and a CD4+ lean was seen in later expanders.

The receptor was isolated from a man aged 18-30 years who had mild COVID-19 (a few samples of this study predate the infection). Cell type and time point are not known. This chain uses TRBV7-9 with TRBJ1-2, with D unclear. Sequenced input: PBMCs or a T cell subset sorted from them (not recorded which). The CDR3 here is CASSLVSQIYGYTF. The CDR3 DNA reads as TGTGCCAGCAGCTTGGTATCACAGATCTATGGCTACACCTTC.